This TCR beta chain was identified during a study of multiple sclerosis patients with progressive multifocal leukoencephalopathy. Findings and caveats of the study: Whether JC virus or general immunocompromise explains the findings remained unclear.

The CDR3 spans 14 residues. Trimming left V 6 bases short and J 2 bases short, with 11 bases between. Germline V gives CDR1 MNHEY, CDR2 SVGAGI. Comments on this clone: As yet, its antigen is unknown.

The assay was run at survey level. The method was immunoSEQ multiplex PCR; TCRdb's version includes in-frame clones alone and lacks a portion of them. The sample carries around 27,000 clones, almost 90% recorded once. Documented time point: about 13 months of natalizumab therapy. Controls were natalizumab-treated multiple sclerosis patients who did not develop PML, sampled longitudinally. T1 marks 6 months and T2 marks 12 months of natalizumab therapy. The chain combines TRBV6-5 with TRBJ2-1, with D maybe TRBD2 (6 bases). The receptor was isolated from a human donor with multiple sclerosis. Sequenced material: PBMCs, taken from a patient treated with natalizumab. The CDR3: CASSGGDPYNEQFF. The CDR3 DNA reads TGTGCCAGCAGCGGCGGGGACCCCTACAATGAGCAGTTCTTC.